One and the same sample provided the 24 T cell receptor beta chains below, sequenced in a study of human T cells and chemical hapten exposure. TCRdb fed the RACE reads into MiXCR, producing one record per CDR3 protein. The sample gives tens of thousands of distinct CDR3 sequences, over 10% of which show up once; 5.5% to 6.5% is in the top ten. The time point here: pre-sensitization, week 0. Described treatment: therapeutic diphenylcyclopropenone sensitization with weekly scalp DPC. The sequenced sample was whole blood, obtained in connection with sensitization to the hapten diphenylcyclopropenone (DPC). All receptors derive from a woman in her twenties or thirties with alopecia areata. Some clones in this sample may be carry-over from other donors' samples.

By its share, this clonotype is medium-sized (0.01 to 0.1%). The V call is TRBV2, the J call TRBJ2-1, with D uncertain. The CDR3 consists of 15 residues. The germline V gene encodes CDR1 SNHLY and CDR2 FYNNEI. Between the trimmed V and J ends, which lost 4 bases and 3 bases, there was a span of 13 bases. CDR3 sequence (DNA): TGTGCCAGCAGTGGGTACACGAAGGTCTACAATGAGCAGTTCTTC. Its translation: CASSGYTKVYNEQFF.

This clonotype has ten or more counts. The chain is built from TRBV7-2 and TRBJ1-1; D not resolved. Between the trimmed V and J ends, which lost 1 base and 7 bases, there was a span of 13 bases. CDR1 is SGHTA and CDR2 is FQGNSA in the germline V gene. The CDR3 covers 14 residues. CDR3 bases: TGTGCCAGCAGCTTAGACAGCTACCTTGTTGAAGCTTTCTTT. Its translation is CASSLDSYLVEAFF.

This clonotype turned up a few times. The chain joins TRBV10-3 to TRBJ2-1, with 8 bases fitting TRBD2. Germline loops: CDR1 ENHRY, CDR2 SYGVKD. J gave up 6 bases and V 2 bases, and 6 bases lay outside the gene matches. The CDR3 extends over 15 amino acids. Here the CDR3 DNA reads TGTGCCATCAGTGAGAAGGGAGCGGGAGTCAATGAGCAGTTCTTC. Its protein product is CAISEKGAGVNEQFF.

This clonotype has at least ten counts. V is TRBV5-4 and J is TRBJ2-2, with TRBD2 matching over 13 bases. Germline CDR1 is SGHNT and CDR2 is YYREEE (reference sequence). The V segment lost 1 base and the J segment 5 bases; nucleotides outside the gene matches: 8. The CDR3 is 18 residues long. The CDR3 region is CASSLIILAGGPTGELFF. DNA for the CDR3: TGTGCCAGCAGCTTGATTATACTAGCGGGAGGGCCAACCGGGGAGCTGTTTTTT.

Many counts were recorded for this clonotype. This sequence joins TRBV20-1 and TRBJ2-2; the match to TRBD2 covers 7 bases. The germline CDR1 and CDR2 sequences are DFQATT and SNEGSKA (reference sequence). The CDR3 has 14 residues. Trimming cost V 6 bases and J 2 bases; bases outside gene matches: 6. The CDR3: CSAIGGLNTGELFF. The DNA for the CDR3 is TGCAGTGCAATCGGGGGGTTAAACACCGGGGAGCTGTTTTTT.

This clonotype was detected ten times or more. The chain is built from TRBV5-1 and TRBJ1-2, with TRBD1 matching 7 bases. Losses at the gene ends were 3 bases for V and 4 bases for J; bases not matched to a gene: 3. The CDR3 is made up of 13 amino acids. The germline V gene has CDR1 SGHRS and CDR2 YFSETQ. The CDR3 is CASSSTGTYGYTF. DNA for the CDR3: TGCGCCAGCAGCTCGACAGGGACCTATGGCTACACCTTC.

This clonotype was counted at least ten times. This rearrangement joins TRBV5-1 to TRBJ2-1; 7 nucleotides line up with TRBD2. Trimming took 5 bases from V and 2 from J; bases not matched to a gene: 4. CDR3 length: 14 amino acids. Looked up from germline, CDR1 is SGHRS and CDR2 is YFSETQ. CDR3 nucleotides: TGCGCCAGCAGGGCGGGAGTGGCCTACAATGAGCAGTTCTTC. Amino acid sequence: CASRAGVAYNEQFF. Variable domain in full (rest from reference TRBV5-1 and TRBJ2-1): KAGVTQTPRYLIKTRGQQVTLSCSPISGHRSVSWYQQTPGQGLQFLFEYFSETQRNKGNFPGRFSGRQFSNSRSEMNVSTLELGDSALYLCASRAGVAYNEQFFGPGTRLTVL.

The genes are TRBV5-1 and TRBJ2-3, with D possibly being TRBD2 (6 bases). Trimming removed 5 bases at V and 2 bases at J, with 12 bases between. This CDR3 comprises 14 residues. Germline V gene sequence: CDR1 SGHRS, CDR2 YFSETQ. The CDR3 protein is CASRWTGDTDTQYF. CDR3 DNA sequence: TGCGCCAGCAGATGGACGGGAGACACAGATACGCAGTATTTT.

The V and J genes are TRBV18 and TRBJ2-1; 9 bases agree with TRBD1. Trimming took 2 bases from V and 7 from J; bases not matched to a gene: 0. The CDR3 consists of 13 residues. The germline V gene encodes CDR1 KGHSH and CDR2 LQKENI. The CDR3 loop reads CASSPGTGNEQFF. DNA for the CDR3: TGTGCCAGCTCACCAGGGACAGGGAATGAGCAGTTCTTC.

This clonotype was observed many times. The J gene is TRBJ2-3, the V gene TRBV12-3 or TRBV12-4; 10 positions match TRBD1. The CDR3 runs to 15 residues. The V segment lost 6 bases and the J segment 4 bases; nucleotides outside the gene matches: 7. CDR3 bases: TGTGCCAGCAGCTTGGACAGGGGGAGTTCAGATACGCAGTATTTT. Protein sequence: CASSLDRGSSDTQYF.

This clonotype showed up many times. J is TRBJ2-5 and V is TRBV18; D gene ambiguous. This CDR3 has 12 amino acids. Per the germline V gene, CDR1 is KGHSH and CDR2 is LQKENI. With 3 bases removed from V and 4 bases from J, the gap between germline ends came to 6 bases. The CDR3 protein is CASSPGSETQYF. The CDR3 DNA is TGTGCCAGCTCACCTGGGTCAGAGACCCAGTACTTC.

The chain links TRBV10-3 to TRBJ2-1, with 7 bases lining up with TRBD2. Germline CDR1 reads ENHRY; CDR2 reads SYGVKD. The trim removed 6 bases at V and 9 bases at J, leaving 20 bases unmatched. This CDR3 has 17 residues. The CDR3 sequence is CAIRASPGLRSSGEQFF. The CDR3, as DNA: TGTGCCATCAGAGCCAGCCCGGGACTCAGGTCTAGCGGTGAGCAGTTCTTC.

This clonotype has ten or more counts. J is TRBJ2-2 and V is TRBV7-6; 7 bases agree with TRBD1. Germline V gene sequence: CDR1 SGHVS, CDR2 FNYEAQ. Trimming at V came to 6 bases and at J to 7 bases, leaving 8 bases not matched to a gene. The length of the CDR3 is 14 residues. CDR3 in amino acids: CASSSGQSGGELFF. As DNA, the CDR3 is TGTGCCAGCAGTTCGGGACAGTCTGGCGGGGAGCTGTTTTTT.

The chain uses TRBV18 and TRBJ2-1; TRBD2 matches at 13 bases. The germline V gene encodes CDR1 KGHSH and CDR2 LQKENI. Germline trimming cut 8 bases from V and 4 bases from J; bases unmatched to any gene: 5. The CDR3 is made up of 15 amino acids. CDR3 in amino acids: CASQGLAGVYNEQFF. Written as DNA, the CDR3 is TGTGCCAGCCAAGGACTAGCGGGAGTATACAATGAGCAGTTCTTC.

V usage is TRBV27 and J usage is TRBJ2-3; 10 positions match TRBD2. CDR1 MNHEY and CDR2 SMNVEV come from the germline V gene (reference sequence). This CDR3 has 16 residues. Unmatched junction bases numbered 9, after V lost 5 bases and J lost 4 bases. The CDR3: CASSVTLAGVPDTQYF. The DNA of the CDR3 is TGTGCCAGCAGTGTTACGCTAGCGGGAGTCCCAGATACGCAGTATTTT.

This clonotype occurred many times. In DNA, the CDR3 is TGTGCCAGCAGCTCCCGACAGGGCCATACCTCTGGAAACACCATATATTTT. Translated, it gives CASSSRQGHTSGNTIYF. The genes are TRBV7-6 and TRBJ1-3, with 7 bases aligning to TRBD1. CDR1 is SGHVS and CDR2 is FNYEAQ in the germline V gene. V lost 4 bases to trimming and J lost 0 bases; unmatched junction nucleotides: 9. The CDR3 is 17 residues long.

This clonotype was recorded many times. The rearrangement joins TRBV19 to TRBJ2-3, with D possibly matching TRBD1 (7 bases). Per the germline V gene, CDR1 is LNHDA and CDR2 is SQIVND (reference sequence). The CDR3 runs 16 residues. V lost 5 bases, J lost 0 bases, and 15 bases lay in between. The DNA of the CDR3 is TGTGCCAGTAGTCCCGCGACAGGGACTAGCACAGATACGCAGTATTTT. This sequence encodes CASSPATGTSTDTQYF.

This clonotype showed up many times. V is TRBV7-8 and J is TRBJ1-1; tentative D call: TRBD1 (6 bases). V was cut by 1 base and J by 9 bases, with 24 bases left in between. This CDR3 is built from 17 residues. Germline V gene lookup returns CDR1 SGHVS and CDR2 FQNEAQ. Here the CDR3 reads CASSLVGGRALTGKAFF. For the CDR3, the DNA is TGTGCCAGCAGCTTAGTCGGGGGCCGGGCTTTAACTGGTAAAGCTTTCTTT.

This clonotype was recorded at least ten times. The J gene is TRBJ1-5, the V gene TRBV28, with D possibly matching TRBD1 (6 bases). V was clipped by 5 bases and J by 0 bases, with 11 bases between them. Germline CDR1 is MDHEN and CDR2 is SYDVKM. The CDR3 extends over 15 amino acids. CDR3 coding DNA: TGTGCCAGCAGTCCCGGGACACCTAGCAATCAGCCCCAGCATTTT. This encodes CASSPGTPSNQPQHF. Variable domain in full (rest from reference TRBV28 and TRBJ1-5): DVKVTQSSRYLVKRTGEKVFLECVQDMDHENMFWYRQDPGLGLRLIYFSYDVKMKEKGDIPEGYSVSREKKERFSLILESASTNQTSMYLCASSPGTPSNQPQHFGDGTRLSIL.

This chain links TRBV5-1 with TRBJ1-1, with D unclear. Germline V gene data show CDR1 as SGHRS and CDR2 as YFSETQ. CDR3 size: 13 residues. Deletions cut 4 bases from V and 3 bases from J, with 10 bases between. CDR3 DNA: TGCGCCAGCAGCGCGGACGGAGACACTGAAGCTTTCTTT. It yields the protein CASSADGDTEAFF.

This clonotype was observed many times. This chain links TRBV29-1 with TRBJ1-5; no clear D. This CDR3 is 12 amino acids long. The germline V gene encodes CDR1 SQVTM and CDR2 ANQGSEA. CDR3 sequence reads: CATAEGNQPQHF. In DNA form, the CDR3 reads TGCGCCACAGCGGAGGGAAATCAGCCCCAGCATTTT.

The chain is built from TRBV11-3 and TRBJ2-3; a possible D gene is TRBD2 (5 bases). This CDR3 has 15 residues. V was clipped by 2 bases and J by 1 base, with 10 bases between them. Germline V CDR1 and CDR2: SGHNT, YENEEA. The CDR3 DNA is TGTGCCAGCAGCTTACACGGAGGAGGCACAGATACGCAGTATTTT. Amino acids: CASSLHGGGTDTQYF.

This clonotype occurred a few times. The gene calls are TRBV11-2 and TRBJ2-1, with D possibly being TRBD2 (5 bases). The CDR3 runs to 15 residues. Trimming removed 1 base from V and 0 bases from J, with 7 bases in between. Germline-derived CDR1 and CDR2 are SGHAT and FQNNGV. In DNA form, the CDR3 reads TGTGCCAGCAGCTTAGGCGAGGGCTCCTACAATGAGCAGTTCTTC. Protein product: CASSLGEGSYNEQFF.

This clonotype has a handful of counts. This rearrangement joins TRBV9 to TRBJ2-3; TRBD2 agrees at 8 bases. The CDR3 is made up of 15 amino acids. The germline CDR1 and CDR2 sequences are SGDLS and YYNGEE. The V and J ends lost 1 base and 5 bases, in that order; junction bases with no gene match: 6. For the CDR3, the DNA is TGTGCCAGCAGCGTAATGAGCGGGAGCCGAGATACGCAGTATTTT. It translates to CASSVMSGSRDTQYF. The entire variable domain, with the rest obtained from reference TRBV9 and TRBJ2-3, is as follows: DSGVTQTPKHLITATGQRVTLRCSPRSGDLSVYWYQQSLDQGLQFLIQYYNGEERAKGNILERFSAQQFPDLHSELNLSSLELGDSALYFCASSVMSGSRDTQYFGPGTRLTVL.